The next 26 T cell receptor beta chains were all read from a single sample in a study of identical twins. MiXCR was run by TCRdb on the 5' RACE reads, yielding one entry per CDR3 protein. The repertoire consists of 450,000 to 600,000 distinct CDR3 sequences, with more than 20% occurring once and the leading ten covering around 0.47%. This same sample was also part of a study on yellow fever vaccine responses in identical twins.

Material: CD4+ T cells sorted from blood. These receptors originate from a young woman in good health.

The chain employs TRBV29-1 and TRBJ2-3, with TRBD1 matching 9 bases. Germline CDR1 is SQVTM and CDR2 is ANQGSEA. The V and J ends lost 2 bases and 1 base, in that order; junction bases with no gene match: 1. The CDR3 runs 14 residues. CDR3 in amino acids: CSVERTGGTDTQYF. CDR3 coding DNA: TGCAGCGTTGAAAGGACAGGGGGCACAGATACGCAGTATTTT.

The V call is TRBV2, the J call TRBJ2-2, with 9 nucleotides matching TRBD1. V gave up 6 bases and J gave up 1 base; unmatched junction bases: 3. CDR1 and CDR2 from the germline V gene are SNHLY and FYNNEI. The CDR3 sequence is 15 residues long. The CDR3: CASRGQGLNTGELFF. Here the CDR3 DNA reads TGTGCCAGCAGGGGACAGGGCTTGAACACCGGGGAGCTGTTTTTT.

The table lists this clonotype with a few counts. The chain links TRBV4-1 to TRBJ2-1; 9 positions agree with TRBD1. This CDR3 has 15 residues. Germline CDR1 is MGHRA and CDR2 is YSYEKL. J was trimmed by 6 bases and V by 5 bases; bases with no gene match: 8. CDR3: CASSKGQGRGNEQFF. The CDR3 nucleotides read TGCGCCAGCAGCAAAGGACAGGGGCGGGGCAATGAGCAGTTCTTC.

This clonotype was picked up a small number of times. The rearrangement joins TRBV12-3 or TRBV12-4 to TRBJ1-6, with D unclear. The CDR3 is made up of 14 amino acids. V lost 3 bases to trimming and J lost 6 bases, with 9 bases between them. The CDR3 protein is CASSFWGLNSPLHF. For the CDR3, the DNA is TGTGCCAGCAGTTTTTGGGGTCTTAATTCACCCCTCCACTTT.

J is TRBJ2-5 and V is TRBV20-1; D possibly corresponds to TRBD1 (5 bases). This CDR3 is built from 14 residues. V was cut by 4 bases and J by 0 bases, with 12 bases left in between. Germline values: CDR1 DFQATT, CDR2 SNEGSKA (reference sequence). The CDR3 protein is CSAIRTPNQETQYF. The CDR3 DNA is TGCAGTGCTATCAGGACACCTAACCAAGAGACCCAGTACTTC.

The V call is TRBV5-1, the J call TRBJ2-7; D is perhaps TRBD1 or TRBD2 (5 bases each). The germline gives CDR1 SGHRS, CDR2 YFSETQ. The CDR3 has 15 amino acids. V was cut by 4 bases and J by 3 bases, with 17 bases left in between. CDR3 sequence: CASSQAPGTHYEQYF. CDR3 DNA: TGCGCCAGCAGCCAAGCGCCGGGGACCCACTACGAGCAGTACTTC.

V is TRBV12-3 or TRBV12-4 and J is TRBJ2-5, with 13 bases lining up with TRBD2. The CDR3 length is 16 residues. V dropped 3 bases and J dropped 1; count of bases not matched to a gene: 2. CDR3 bases: TGTGCCAGCAGTTTCGGACTAGCGGGAGCCCAAGAGACCCAGTACTTC. It is translated as CASSFGLAGAQETQYF.

V is TRBV6-5 and J is TRBJ1-2, with D perhaps TRBD1 (6 bases). V was pared by 2 bases and J by 4 bases, with 11 bases between. Germline V gene lookup returns CDR1 MNHEY and CDR2 SVGAGI. CDR3 length: 14 amino acids. The CDR3 loop is CASSYAQGVYGYTF. CDR3 nucleotides: TGTGCCAGCAGTTACGCACAGGGAGTCTATGGCTACACCTTC.

This clonotype came up a few times. The chain carries TRBV10-3 and TRBJ1-4; D ambiguous. This CDR3 has 13 amino acids. Germline lookup yields CDR1 ENHRY and CDR2 SYGVKD. Between the trimmed V and J ends, which lost 2 bases and 8 bases, there was a span of 9 bases. Here the CDR3 reads CAISEAVKEKLFF. CDR3 bases: TGTGCCATCAGTGAGGCGGTTAAGGAAAAACTGTTTTTT.

CDR3 sequence: CASSYRDSLWDTQYF. Written as DNA, the CDR3 is TGCGCCAGCAGTTACCGGGACTCCCTTTGGGATACGCAGTATTTT. V and J are TRBV5-1 and TRBJ2-3; a possible D gene is TRBD2 (6 bases). CDR3 length: 15 amino acids. CDR1 and CDR2 (germline): SGHRS, YFSETQ. V was clipped by 5 bases and J by 6 bases, with 19 bases between them.

This clonotype was observed a single time. The chain is built from TRBV4-1 and TRBJ1-4; 12 bases map to TRBD1. This CDR3 has 16 amino acids. Germline V lookup: CDR1 MGHRA, CDR2 YSYEKL. V shed 3 bases and J 2 bases; nucleotides not matched to a gene: 1. CDR3 region: CASSHGTGGTNEKLFF. CDR3 sequence (DNA): TGCGCCAGCAGCCACGGGACAGGGGGCACTAATGAAAAACTGTTTTTT.

This clonotype has only a few counts. The V call is TRBV15, the J call TRBJ2-5; D is undetermined. Germline V CDR1 and CDR2: LNHNV, YYDKDF (reference sequence). V was shortened by 0 bases and J by 1 base, with 9 bases between the two germline ends. The CDR3 length is 15 residues. DNA of the CDR3: TGTGCCACCAGCAGAGATTCTTGGTCCCAAGAGACCCAGTACTTC. As protein: CATSRDSWSQETQYF.

The chain links TRBV12-3 or TRBV12-4 to TRBJ1-5, with D unresolved. This CDR3 has 13 residues. V was shortened by 1 base and J by 7 bases, with 8 bases between the two germline ends. CDR3 region: CASSLGGEQPQHF. The CDR3 DNA is TGTGCCAGCAGTTTAGGGGGAGAACAGCCCCAGCATTTT.

The chain links TRBV12-3 or TRBV12-4 to TRBJ2-6; D is unclear. Deletions cut 3 bases from V and 0 bases from J, with 6 bases between. The CDR3 length is 15 residues. The CDR3 region is CASSLEASGANVLTF. The DNA of the CDR3 is TGTGCCAGCAGTTTGGAAGCCTCTGGGGCCAACGTCCTGACTTTC.

Here the CDR3 DNA reads TGTGCCAGCAGTCCTAGCGAAAACAATGAGCAGTTCTTC. Amino acid sequence: CASSPSENNEQFF. The rearrangement links TRBV2 to TRBJ2-1, with D maybe TRBD2 (6 bases). The V end was cut by 5 bases, the J end by 5 bases, with 10 bases between. The CDR3 sequence is 13 residues long. CDR1 is SNHLY and CDR2 is FYNNEI in the germline V gene.

This clonotype turned up a few times. The chain is built from TRBV4-2 and TRBJ1-2; tentatively, D is TRBD1 (6 bases). This CDR3 is 16 amino acids long. V gave up 5 bases and J gave up 3 bases, with 19 bases separating them. CDR1 is LGHNA, CDR2 YNFKEQ, per germline. The CDR3 loop is CASSLTGHSWDYGYTF. In nucleotides, the CDR3 is TGTGCCAGCAGCTTAACGGGACATTCCTGGGACTATGGCTACACCTTC.

This chain joins TRBV20-1 and TRBJ2-3; 11 bases line up with TRBD1. The CDR3 runs 14 residues. The V gene end was trimmed by 2 bases and the J gene end by 5 bases; junction bases not matched to a gene: 3. Germline-derived CDR1 and CDR2 are DFQATT and SNEGSKA (reference sequence). CDR3 residues: CSARRTGGVDTQYF. CDR3 nucleotide sequence: TGCAGTGCTAGAAGGACAGGGGGCGTAGATACGCAGTATTTT.

This clonotype was detected only a few times. V and J are TRBV11-2 and TRBJ2-2, with no clear D. V lost 5 bases, J lost 4 bases, and 14 bases lay in between. Per germline, CDR1 SGHAT and CDR2 FQNNGV. The CDR3 loop spans 15 amino acids. CDR3 amino acids: CASSPGLVFTGELFF. The CDR3 DNA follows: TGTGCCAGCAGCCCTGGCTTAGTGTTCACCGGGGAGCTGTTTTTT.

The V and J genes are TRBV29-1 and TRBJ2-3; 7 bases line up with TRBD2. Germline loops: CDR1 SQVTM, CDR2 ANQGSEA. V shed 3 bases and J 5 bases; nucleotides not matched to a gene: 8. This CDR3 spans 14 amino acids. The CDR3 region is CSVDGRERIDTQYF. The CDR3 region has the DNA TGCAGCGTTGATGGGCGGGAGAGGATAGATACGCAGTATTTT.

CDR3 protein: CASSLYGYGQFF. The DNA for the CDR3 is TGTGCCAGCAGCTTATACGGCTATGGGCAGTTCTTC. The rearrangement joins TRBV7-2 to TRBJ2-1, with no clear D. The CDR3 is 12 amino acids. The V and J ends lost 2 bases and 12 bases respectively, with 11 bases between them. Germline CDR1 and CDR2: SGHTA and FQGNSA.

V gene TRBV12-3 or TRBV12-4 combines with J gene TRBJ2-5; 12 nucleotides match TRBD2. The CDR3 is 17 residues long. Unmatched junction bases numbered 9, after V lost 5 bases and J lost 2 bases. The CDR3 loop is CASSPGLAGIIQETQYF. As DNA, the CDR3 is TGTGCCAGCAGTCCCGGACTAGCGGGGATAATACAAGAGACCCAGTACTTC.

This rearrangement joins TRBV6-5 to TRBJ2-1; TRBD1 aligns across 9 bases. Unmatched junction bases numbered 10, after V lost 6 bases and J lost 7 bases. The CDR3 is 15 amino acids. CDR1 MNHEY and CDR2 SVGAGI come from the germline V gene. CDR3 in DNA: TGTGCCAGCAGGTTACAGGGGGCAGGGTTGAATGAGCAGTTCTTC. This gives the protein CASRLQGAGLNEQFF.

This clonotype was seen a few times. V and J are TRBV12-3 or TRBV12-4 and TRBJ1-3; no firm D call. This CDR3 has 12 residues. Between the trimmed V and J ends, which lost 11 bases and 7 bases, there was a span of 15 bases. The CDR3 DNA reads TGTGCCGGGTTTTACCTGGGTAACACCATATATTTT. Protein: CAGFYLGNTIYF.

V is TRBV2 and J is TRBJ1-2; D not resolved. Trimming left V 4 bases short and J 6 bases short, with 12 bases between. The CDR3 is 13 residues long. The V gene's germline CDR1 is SNHLY and CDR2 FYNNEI. In DNA, the CDR3 is TGTGCCAGCAGTGTTTTAGGGTTGAATGGCTACACCTTC. Translating gives CASSVLGLNGYTF. Supplemented by reference TRBV2 and TRBJ1-2, the full variable domain reads EPEVTQTPSHQVTQMGQEVILRCVPISNHLYFYWYRQILGQKVEFLVSFYNNEISEKSEIFDDQFSVERPDGSNFTLKIRSTKLEDSAMYFCASSVLGLNGYTFGSGTRLTVV.

In this sample, this clonotype turned up a few times. The chain joins TRBV19 to TRBJ1-1; D uncertain. Deletions cut 10 bases from V and 5 bases from J, with 14 bases between. Germline CDR1 and CDR2: LNHDA and SQIVND (reference sequence). The CDR3 is 12 residues long. In DNA, the CDR3 is TGTGCCACGCGGGGAAGTGGAACTGAAGCTTTCTTT. As protein: CATRGSGTEAFF.

This clonotype was counted a few times. This rearrangement joins TRBV11-2 to TRBJ1-1, with D perhaps TRBD1 (5 bases). V was pared by 5 bases and J by 11 bases, with 12 bases between. The CDR3 covers 11 residues. From germline, CDR1 is SGHAT and CDR2 FQNNGV. CDR3 DNA: TGTGCCAGCAGCGGCCCGGGGGACGCTTTCTTT. It specifies CASSGPGDAFF.